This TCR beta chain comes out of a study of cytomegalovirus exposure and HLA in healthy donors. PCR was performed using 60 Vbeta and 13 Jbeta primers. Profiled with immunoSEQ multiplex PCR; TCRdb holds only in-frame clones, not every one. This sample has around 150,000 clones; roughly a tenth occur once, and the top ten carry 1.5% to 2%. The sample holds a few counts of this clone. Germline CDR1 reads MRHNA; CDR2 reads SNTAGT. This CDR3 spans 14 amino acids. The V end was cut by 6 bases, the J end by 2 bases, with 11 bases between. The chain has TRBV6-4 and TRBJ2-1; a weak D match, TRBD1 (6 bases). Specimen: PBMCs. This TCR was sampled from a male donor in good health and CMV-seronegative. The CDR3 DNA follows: TGTGCCAGCAGCGTGGACAGTACCTACAATGAGCAGTTCTTC. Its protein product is CASSVDSTYNEQFF.